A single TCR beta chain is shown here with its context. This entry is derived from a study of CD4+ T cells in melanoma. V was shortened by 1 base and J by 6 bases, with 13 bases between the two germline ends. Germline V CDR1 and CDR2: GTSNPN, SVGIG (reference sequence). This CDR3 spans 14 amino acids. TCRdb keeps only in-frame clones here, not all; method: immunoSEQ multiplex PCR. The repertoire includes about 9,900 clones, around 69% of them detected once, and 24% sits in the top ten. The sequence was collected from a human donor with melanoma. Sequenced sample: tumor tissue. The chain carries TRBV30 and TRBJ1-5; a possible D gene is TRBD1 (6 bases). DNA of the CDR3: TGTGCCTGGAGTGCAGGGGTGGGGGGTCAGCCCCAGCATTTT. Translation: CAWSAGVGGQPQHF.